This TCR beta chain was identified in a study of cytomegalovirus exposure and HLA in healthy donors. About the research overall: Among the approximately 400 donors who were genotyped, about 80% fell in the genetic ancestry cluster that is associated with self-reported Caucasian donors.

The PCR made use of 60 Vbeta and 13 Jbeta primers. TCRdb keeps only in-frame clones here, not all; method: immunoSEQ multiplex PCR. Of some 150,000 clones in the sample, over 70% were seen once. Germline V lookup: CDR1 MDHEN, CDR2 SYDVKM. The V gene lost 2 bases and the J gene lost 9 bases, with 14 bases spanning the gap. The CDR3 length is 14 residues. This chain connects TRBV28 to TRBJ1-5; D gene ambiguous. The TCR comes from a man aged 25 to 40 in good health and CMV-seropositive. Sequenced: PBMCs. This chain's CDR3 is CASSLRQYSAPQHF. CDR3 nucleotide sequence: TGTGCCAGCAGTTTACGTCAGTATAGCGCGCCCCAGCATTTT.